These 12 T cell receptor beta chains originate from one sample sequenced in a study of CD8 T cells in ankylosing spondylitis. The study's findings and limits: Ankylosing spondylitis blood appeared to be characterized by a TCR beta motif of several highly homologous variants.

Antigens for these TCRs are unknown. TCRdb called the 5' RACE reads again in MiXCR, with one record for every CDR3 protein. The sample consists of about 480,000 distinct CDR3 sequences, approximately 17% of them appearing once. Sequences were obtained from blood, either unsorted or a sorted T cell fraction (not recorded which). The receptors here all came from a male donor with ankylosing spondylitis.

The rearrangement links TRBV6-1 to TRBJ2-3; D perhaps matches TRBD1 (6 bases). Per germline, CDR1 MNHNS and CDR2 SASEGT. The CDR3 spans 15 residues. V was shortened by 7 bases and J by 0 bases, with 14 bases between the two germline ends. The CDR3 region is CASITGSLSTDTQYF. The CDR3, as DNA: TGTGCCAGCATCACAGGGTCTCTGAGCACAGATACGCAGTATTTT.

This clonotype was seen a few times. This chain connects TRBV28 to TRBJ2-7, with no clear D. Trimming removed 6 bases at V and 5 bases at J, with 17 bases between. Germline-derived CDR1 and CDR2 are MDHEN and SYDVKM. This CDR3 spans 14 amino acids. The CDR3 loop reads CASSPVVGVDEQYF. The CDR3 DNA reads TGTGCCAGCAGCCCGGTAGTTGGGGTGGACGAGCAGTACTTC.

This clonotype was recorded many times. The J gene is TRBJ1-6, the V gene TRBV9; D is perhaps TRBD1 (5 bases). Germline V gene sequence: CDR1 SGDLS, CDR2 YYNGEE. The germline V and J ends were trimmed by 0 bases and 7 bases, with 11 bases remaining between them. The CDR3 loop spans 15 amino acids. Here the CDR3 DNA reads TGTGCCAGCAGCGTAGGACAGTCCGGAAATTCACCCCTCCACTTT. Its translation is CASSVGQSGNSPLHF.

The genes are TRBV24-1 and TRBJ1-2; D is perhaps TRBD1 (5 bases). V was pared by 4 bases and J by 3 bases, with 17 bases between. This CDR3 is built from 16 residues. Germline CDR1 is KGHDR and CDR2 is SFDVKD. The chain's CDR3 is CATSDGSQGQDYGYTF. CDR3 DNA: TGTGCCACCAGTGACGGGAGCCAGGGTCAGGACTATGGCTACACCTTC.

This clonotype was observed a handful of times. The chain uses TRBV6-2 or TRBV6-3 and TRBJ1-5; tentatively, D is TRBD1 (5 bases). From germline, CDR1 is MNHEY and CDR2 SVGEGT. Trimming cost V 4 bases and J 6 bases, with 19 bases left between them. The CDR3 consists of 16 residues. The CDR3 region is CASSLTNLRGIQPQHF. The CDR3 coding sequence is TGTGCCAGCAGTTTAACAAATTTACGGGGGATTCAGCCCCAGCATTTT.

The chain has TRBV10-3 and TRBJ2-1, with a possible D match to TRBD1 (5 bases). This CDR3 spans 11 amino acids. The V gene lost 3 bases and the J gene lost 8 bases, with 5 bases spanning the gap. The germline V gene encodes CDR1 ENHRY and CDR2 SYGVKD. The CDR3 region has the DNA TGTGCCATCAGTGACAGGGATGAGCAGTTCTTC. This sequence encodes CAISDRDEQFF.

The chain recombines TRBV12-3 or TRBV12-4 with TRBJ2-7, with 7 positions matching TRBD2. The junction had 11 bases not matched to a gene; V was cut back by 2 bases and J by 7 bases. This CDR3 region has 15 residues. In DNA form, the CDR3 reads TGTGCCAGCAGTTTAACCGCTAGCGGCCTTGGGGAGCAGTACTTC. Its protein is CASSLTASGLGEQYF.

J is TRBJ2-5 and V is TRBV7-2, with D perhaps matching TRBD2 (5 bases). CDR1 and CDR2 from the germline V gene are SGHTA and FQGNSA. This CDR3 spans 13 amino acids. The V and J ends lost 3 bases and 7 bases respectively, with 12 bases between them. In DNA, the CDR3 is TGTGCCAGCAGCTTGGCGGACCGGGGGACCCAGTACTTC. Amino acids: CASSLADRGTQYF.

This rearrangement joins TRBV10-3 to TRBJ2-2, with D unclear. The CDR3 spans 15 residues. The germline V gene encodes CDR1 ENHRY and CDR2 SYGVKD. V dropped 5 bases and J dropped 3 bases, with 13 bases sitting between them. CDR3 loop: CAISKRPEDTGELFF. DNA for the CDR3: TGTGCCATCAGTAAACGGCCCGAAGACACCGGGGAGCTGTTTTTT.

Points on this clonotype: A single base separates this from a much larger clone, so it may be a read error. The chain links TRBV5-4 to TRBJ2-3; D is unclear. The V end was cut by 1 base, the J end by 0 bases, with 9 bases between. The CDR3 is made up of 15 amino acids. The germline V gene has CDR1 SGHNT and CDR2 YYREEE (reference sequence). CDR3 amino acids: CASSLTEASTDTQYF. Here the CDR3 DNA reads TGTGCCAGCAGCTTGACGGAAGCTAGCACAGATACGCAGTATTTT.

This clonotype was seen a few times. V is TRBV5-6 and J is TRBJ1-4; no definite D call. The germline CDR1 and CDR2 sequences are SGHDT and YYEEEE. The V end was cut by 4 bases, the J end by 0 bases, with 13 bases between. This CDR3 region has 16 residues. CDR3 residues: CASSNSGFATNEKLFF. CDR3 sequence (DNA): TGTGCCAGCAGCAACTCCGGTTTTGCAACTAATGAAAAACTGTTTTTT.

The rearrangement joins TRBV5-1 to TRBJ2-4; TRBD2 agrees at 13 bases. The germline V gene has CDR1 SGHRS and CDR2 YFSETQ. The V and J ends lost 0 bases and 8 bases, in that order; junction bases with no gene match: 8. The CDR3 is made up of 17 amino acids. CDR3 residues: CASSLGTSGRGVDIQYF. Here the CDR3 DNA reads TGCGCCAGCAGCTTGGGCACTAGCGGGAGGGGAGTGGACATTCAGTACTTC.